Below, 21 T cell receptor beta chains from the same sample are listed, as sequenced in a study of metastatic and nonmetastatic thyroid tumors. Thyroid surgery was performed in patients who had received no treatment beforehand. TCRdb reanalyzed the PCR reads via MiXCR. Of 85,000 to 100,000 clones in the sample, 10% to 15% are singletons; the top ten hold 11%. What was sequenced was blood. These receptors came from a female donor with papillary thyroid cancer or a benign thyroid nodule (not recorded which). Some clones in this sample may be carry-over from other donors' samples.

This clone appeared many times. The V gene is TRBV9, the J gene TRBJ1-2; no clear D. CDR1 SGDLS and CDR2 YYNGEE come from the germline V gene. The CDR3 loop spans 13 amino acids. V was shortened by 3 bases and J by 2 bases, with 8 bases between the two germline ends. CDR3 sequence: CASSAGTNYGYTF. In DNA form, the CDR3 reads TGTGCCAGCAGCGCGGGCACCAACTATGGCTACACCTTC.

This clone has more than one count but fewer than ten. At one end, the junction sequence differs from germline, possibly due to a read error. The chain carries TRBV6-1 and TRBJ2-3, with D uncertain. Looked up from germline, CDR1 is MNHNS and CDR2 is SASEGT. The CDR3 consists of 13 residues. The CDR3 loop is CASTSVGTDTRYF. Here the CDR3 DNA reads TGTGCCAGCACAAGTGTGGGCACAGATACGCGGTATTTT.

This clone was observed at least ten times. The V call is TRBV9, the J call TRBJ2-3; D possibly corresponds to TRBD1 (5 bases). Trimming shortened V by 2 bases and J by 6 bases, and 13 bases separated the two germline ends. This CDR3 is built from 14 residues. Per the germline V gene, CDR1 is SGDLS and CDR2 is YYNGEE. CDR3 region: CASSVQGIGDTQYF. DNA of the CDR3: TGTGCCAGCAGCGTTCAGGGAATCGGTGATACGCAGTATTTT.

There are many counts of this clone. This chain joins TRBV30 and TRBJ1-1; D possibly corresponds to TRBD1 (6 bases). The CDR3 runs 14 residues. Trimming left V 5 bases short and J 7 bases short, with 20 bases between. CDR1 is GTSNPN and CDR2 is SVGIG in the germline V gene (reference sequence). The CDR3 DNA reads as TGTGCCTGGGCCGGTTTAGGGGGGGAGGTTGAAGCTTTCTTT. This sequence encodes CAWAGLGGEVEAFF.

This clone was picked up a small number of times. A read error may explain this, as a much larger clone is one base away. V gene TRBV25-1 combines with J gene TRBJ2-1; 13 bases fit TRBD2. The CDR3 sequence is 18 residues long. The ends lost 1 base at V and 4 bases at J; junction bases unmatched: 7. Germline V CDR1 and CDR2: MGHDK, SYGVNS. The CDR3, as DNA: TGTGCCAGCAGTGAATGGGGGACTAGCGGGAATTGGTACAATGAGCAGTTCTTC. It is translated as CASSEWGTSGNWYNEQFF.

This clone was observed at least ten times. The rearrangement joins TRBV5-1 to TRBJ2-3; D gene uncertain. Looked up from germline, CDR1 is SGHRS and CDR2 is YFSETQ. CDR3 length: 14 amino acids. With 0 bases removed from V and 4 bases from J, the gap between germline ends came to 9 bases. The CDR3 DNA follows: TGCGCCAGCAGCTTGGACTTGGGGTCAGATACGCAGTATTTT. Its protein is CASSLDLGSDTQYF.

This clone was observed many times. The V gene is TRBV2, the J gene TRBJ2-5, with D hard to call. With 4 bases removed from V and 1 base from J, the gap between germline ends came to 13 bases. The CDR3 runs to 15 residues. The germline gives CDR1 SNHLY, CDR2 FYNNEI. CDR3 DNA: TGTGCCAGCAGTGTGTTAGGAGCCCTCCAAGAGACCCAGTACTTC. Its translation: CASSVLGALQETQYF.

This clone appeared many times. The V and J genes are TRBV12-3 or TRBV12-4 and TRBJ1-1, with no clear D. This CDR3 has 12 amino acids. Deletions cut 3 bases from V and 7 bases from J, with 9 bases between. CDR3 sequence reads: CASSFAAFEAFF. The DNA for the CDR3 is TGTGCCAGCAGTTTTGCGGCGTTTGAAGCTTTCTTT.

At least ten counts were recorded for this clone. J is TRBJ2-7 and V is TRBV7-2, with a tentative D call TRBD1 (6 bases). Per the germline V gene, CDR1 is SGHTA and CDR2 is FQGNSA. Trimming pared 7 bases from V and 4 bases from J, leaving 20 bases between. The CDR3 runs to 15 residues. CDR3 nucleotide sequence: TGTGCCAGCACTAGAAACCCGGGACAAGGGTACGAGCAGTACTTC. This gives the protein CASTRNPGQGYEQYF.

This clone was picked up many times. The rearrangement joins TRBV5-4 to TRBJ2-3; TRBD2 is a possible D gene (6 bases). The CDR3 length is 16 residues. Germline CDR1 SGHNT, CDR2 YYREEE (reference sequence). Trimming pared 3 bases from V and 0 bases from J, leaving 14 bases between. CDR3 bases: TGTGCCAGCAGCTCCATGGGGCGGGGAAGCACAGATACGCAGTATTTT. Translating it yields CASSSMGRGSTDTQYF.

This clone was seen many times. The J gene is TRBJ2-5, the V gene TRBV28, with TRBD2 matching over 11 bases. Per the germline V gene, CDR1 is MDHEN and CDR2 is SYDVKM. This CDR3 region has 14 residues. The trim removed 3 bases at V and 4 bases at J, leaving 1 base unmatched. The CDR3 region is CASSFTSGGETQYF. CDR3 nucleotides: TGTGCCAGCAGTTTCACTAGCGGGGGAGAGACCCAGTACTTC.

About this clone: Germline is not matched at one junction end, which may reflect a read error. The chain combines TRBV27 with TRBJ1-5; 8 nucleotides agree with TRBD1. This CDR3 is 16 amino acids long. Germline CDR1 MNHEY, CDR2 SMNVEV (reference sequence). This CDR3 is CASRPGQGAPNHPQHF. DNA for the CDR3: TGTGCCAGCAGACCAGGACAGGGAGCACCAAATCACCCCCAGCATTTT.

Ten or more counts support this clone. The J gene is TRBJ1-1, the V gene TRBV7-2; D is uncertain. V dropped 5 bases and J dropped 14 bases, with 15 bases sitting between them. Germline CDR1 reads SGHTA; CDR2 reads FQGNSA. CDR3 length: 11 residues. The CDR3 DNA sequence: TGTGCCAGCAGCCCCACTCTGACGGTGTTCTTT. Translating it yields CASSPTLTVFF.

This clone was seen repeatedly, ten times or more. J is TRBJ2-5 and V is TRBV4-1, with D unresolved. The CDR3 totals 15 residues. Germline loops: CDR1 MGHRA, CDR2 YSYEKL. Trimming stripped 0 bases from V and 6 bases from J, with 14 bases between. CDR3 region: CASSQDLAAGKTQYF. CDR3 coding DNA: TGCGCCAGCAGCCAAGATTTGGCTGCCGGAAAGACCCAGTACTTC.

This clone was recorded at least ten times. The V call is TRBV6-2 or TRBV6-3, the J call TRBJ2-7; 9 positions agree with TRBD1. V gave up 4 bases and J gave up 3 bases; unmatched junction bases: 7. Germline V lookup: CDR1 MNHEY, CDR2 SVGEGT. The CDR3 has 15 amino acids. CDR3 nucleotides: TGTGCCAGCAGTTCACCGGGACAGGGTATCTACGAGCAGTACTTC. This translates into CASSSPGQGIYEQYF.

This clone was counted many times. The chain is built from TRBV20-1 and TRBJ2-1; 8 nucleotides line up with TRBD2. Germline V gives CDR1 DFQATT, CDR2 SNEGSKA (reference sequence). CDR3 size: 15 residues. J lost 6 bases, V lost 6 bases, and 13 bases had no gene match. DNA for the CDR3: TGCAGTGCCCACCAATTAGCGGGATTAAGCAATGAGCAGTTCTTC. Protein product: CSAHQLAGLSNEQFF.

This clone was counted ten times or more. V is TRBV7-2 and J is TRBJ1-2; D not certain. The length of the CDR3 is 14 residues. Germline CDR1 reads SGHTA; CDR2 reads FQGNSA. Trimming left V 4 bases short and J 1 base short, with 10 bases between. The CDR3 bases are TGTGCCAGCAGCTGGACGGATATTAACTATGGCTACACCTTC. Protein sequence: CASSWTDINYGYTF.

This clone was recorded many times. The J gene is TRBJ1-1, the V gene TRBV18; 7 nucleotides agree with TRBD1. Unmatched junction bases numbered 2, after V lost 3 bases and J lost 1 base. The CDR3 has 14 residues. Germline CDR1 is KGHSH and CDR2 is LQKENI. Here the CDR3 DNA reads TGTGCCAGCTCACCCAGGGGGGGGAACACTGAAGCTTTCTTT. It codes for CASSPRGGNTEAFF.

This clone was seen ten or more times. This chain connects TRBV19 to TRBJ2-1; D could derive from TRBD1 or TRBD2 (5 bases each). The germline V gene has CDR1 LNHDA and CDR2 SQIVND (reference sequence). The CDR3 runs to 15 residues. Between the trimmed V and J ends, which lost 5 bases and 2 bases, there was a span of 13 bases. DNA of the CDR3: TGTGCCAGTAGTCCCCAGGTGGGGGCCTACAATGAGCAGTTCTTC. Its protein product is CASSPQVGAYNEQFF.

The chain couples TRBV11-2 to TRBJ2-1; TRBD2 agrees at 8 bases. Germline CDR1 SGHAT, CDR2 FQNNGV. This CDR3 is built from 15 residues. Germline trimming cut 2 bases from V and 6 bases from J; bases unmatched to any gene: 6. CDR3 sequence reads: CASSLMAGGGNEQFF. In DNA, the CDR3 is TGTGCCAGCAGCTTAATGGCGGGAGGAGGCAATGAGCAGTTCTTC.

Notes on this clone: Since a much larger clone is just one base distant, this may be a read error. CDR3 sequence: CASLVSSTDTQYF. In DNA, the CDR3 is TGCGCCAGCCTAGTTTCTAGCACAGATACGCAGTATTTT. This chain links TRBV10-1 with TRBJ2-3; no clear D. Trimming pared 8 bases from V and 0 bases from J, leaving 9 bases between. The germline CDR1 and CDR2 sequences are WNHNN and SYGVQD (reference sequence). The CDR3 loop spans 13 amino acids.